These 13 T cell receptor beta chains originate from one sample sequenced in a study of regulatory T cells in long-lasting Graves disease. Arm-PCR of CDR3 regions and iRepertoire HTBI primers were used to build TCR beta libraries. Each CDR3 protein gets one entry after TCRdb re-called the multiplex PCR reads with MiXCR. The table has some 320,000 distinct CDR3 sequences, over 15% seen once; the top ten hold about 39%. Time point denoted: newly diagnosed GD, antithyroid drugs for less than 3 months. Scientists built the TCR library using RNA that was extracted from PBMCs. This specimen consisted of peripheral blood mononuclear cells (PBMCs), obtained at new diagnosis, from a patient treated with antithyroid drugs. These TCRs come from a female donor with Graves disease.

CDR3 DNA: TGCGCCAGCAGCTTGGTACGAACAAAACCCTACGAGCAGTACTTC. This translates into CASSLVRTKPYEQYF. The V call is TRBV5-1, the J call TRBJ2-7, with D unresolved. Germline lookup yields CDR1 SGHRS and CDR2 YFSETQ. The CDR3 is made up of 15 amino acids. The V and J ends lost 0 bases and 2 bases respectively, with 12 bases between them.

There are many counts of this clonotype. J is TRBJ2-7 and V is TRBV7-9; the D is unclear. CDR3 size: 12 residues. Between the trimmed V and J ends, which lost 9 bases and 0 bases, there was a span of 9 bases. Germline-derived CDR1 and CDR2 are SEHNR and FQNEAQ (reference sequence). The CDR3 is CARMLNSYEQYF. CDR3 nucleotides: TGTGCCAGGATGTTAAACTCCTACGAGCAGTACTTC.

This clonotype was counted ten times or more. The chain employs TRBV7-2 and TRBJ1-6; D unclear. The germline CDR1 and CDR2 sequences are SGHTA and FQGNSA. Trimming cost V 4 bases and J 10 bases, with 11 bases left between them. The CDR3 is made up of 13 amino acids. CDR3 bases: TGTGCCAGCAGCTCCCTACCCGAGTCACCCCTCCACTTT. Translation gives CASSSLPESPLHF.

This clonotype has at least ten counts. This chain uses TRBV12-3 or TRBV12-4 with TRBJ1-1; 10 nucleotides agree with TRBD1. V dropped 5 bases and J dropped 1; count of bases not matched to a gene: 1. CDR3 size: 14 residues. CDR3 region: CASSRTGGNTEAFF. CDR3 coding DNA: TGTGCCAGCAGTCGGACAGGGGGGAACACTGAAGCTTTCTTT.

This clonotype was recorded many times. The chain carries TRBV7-2 and TRBJ2-2, with D tentatively TRBD1 or TRBD2 (5 bases each). CDR3 length: 21 amino acids. Looked up from germline, CDR1 is SGHTA and CDR2 is FQGNSA. Trimming removed 1 base at V and 0 bases at J, with 24 bases between. The CDR3 nucleotides are TGTGCCAGCAGCTTAGAAGGGCCAGGGCCACGGTTGGGAGCGAACACCGGGGAGCTGTTTTTT. It codes for CASSLEGPGPRLGANTGELFF.

This clonotype was detected ten times or more. The V and J genes are TRBV2 and TRBJ2-7, with TRBD1 matching over 8 bases. Germline CDR1 reads SNHLY; CDR2 reads FYNNEI. The junction had 11 bases not matched to a gene; V was cut back by 7 bases and J by 6 bases. This CDR3 is 14 amino acids long. The CDR3 DNA reads TGTGCCAGCACCTCAACAGGGGGATGGGGCGAGCAGTACTTC. It translates to CASTSTGGWGEQYF.

This clonotype was counted ten times or more. The chain uses TRBV11-3 and TRBJ2-2, with D maybe TRBD2 (6 bases). Trimming pared 4 bases from V and 6 bases from J, leaving 12 bases between. CDR1 and CDR2 (germline): SGHNT, YENEEA. The CDR3 spans 14 residues. The CDR3 nucleotides are TGTGCCAGCAGCTCCGGGGGACCGTCCGGGGAGCTGTTTTTT. Protein product: CASSSGGPSGELFF.

V is TRBV28 and J is TRBJ2-1; the D gene could be TRBD1 or TRBD2 (5 bases each). Germline lookup yields CDR1 MDHEN and CDR2 SYDVKM. CDR3 length equals 12 residues. V was pared by 5 bases and J by 6 bases, with 8 bases between. In DNA form, the CDR3 reads TGTGCCAGCAGTACGGGACCCAATGAGCAGTTCTTC. As protein: CASSTGPNEQFF. The full variable domain, its missing parts supplied by reference TRBV28 and TRBJ2-1, is DVKVTQSSRYLVKRTGEKVFLECVQDMDHENMFWYRQDPGLGLRLIYFSYDVKMKEKGDIPEGYSVSREKKERFSLILESASTNQTSMYLCASSTGPNEQFFGPGTRLTVL.

The V and J genes are TRBV13 and TRBJ2-1; 10 positions match TRBD2. The V gene end was trimmed by 0 bases and the J gene end by 8 bases; junction bases not matched to a gene: 10. This CDR3 is built from 17 residues. The germline gives CDR1 PRHDT, CDR2 FYEKMQ (reference sequence). In DNA, the CDR3 is TGTGCCAGCAGCTTAGGCGGCATTAGCGGGAGGTTTCATGAGCAGTTCTTC. Translating it yields CASSLGGISGRFHEQFF.

In regard to this clonotype: The junction and the germline gene differ at one end; a read error may be behind it. This chain joins TRBV9 and TRBJ2-1; D is ambiguous. This CDR3 has 15 residues. Germline-derived CDR1 and CDR2 are SGDLS and YYNGEE. The CDR3 DNA reads as TGTGCCAGCAGCGTAGGCGGAAACTCCTACAATGAGCAGATCTTC. This codes for CASSVGGNSYNEQIF.

The genes are TRBV7-2 and TRBJ2-1, with TRBD2 matching over 11 bases. V dropped 8 bases and J dropped 11; count of bases not matched to a gene: 11. This CDR3 spans 14 amino acids. Germline V gene sequence: CDR1 SGHTA, CDR2 FQGNSA. The CDR3 DNA follows: TGTGCCAGCGGCCTAGGGACTAGCGGTTTTAAGCAGTTCTTC. Translating it yields CASGLGTSGFKQFF.

This clonotype has ten or more counts. This chain uses TRBV12-3 or TRBV12-4 with TRBJ2-7; 8 bases agree with TRBD1. The CDR3 is made up of 16 amino acids. J gave up 2 bases and V 3 bases, and 9 bases lay outside the gene matches. The CDR3 protein is CASSLGWQGAPYEQYF. The CDR3 nucleotides are TGTGCCAGCAGTTTGGGGTGGCAGGGGGCCCCCTACGAGCAGTACTTC.

This clonotype was picked up many times. The rearrangement links TRBV3-1 to TRBJ1-1; 7 bases match TRBD1. The CDR3 sequence is 17 residues long. The J segment lost 0 bases and the V segment lost 0 bases, leaving 7 bases of the junction unmatched. From germline, CDR1 is LGHDT and CDR2 YNNKEL (reference sequence). CDR3 residues: CASSQDLRGGLNTEAFF. As DNA, the CDR3 is TGTGCCAGCAGCCAAGATCTCAGGGGGGGTTTGAACACTGAAGCTTTCTTT.